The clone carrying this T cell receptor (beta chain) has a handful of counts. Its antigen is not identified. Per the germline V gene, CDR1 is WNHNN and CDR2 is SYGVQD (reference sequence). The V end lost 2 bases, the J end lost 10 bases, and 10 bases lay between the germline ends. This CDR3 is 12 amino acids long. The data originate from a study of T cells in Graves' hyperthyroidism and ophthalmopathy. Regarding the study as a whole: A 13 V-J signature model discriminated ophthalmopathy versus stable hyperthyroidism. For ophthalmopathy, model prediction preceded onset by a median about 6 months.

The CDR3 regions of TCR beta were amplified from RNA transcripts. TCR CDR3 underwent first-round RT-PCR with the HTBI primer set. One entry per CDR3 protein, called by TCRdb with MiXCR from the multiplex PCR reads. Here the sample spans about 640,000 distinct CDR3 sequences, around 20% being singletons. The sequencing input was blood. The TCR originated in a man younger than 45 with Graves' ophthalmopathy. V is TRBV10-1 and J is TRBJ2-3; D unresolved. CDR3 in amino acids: CASSEEFRPQYF. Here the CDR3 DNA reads TGCGCCAGCAGTGAGGAGTTTCGCCCGCAGTATTTT.